This T cell receptor (beta chain) was sequenced in a study of T cell responses to AZD1222 COVID-19 vaccine. The protocol was immunoSEQ multiplex PCR, while the TCRdb copy is restricted to in-frame clones and leaves out a portion. The sample has 95,000 to 110,000 clones; about 93% are singletons. Broader study findings: Possibly, clonal diversity was underestimated; donors were largely white British and included more females. Spike-specific TCR breadth rose after two AZD1222 doses, and depth rose as well. Repertoire sampling occurred only after the peak T cell response.

Trimming shortened V by 3 bases and J by 1 base, and 9 bases separated the two germline ends. The CDR3 runs to 14 residues. CDR1 and CDR2 from the germline V gene are SEHNR and FQNEAQ (reference sequence). A note on this clone: The antigen remains unidentified.

The source of this sequence is an adult in good health. Material: peripheral blood, obtained on day 0 of AZD1222 vaccination. J is TRBJ1-2 and V is TRBV7-9; D not certain. CDR3 region: CASSFLGINYGYTF. The DNA of the CDR3 is TGTGCCAGCAGCTTTTTAGGGATTAACTATGGCTACACCTTC.